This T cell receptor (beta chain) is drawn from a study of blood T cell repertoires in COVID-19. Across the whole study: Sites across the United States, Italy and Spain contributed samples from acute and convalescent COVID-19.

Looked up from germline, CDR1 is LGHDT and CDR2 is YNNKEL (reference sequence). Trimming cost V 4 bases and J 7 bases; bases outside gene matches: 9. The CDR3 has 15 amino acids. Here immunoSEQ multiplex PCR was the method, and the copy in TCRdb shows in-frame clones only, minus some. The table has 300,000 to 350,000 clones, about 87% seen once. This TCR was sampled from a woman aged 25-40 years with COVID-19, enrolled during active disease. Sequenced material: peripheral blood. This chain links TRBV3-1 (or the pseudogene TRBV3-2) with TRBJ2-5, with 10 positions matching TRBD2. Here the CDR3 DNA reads TGTGCCAGCAGCCTCGGGACTAGCGCGCGGGTGACCCAGTACTTC. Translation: CASSLGTSARVTQYF.